The table lists the clone carrying this T cell receptor (beta chain) with many counts. Other DNA sequences in this sample translate to the same CDR3. Only in-frame clones appear in the TCRdb table, and some are missing; sequencing was by immunoSEQ multiplex PCR. The sample yields fewer than 1.4 million clones, 75% to 85% seen once. This entry belongs to a study of shared clonotypes between healthy human individuals. The CDR3 is made up of 13 amino acids. V was clipped by 4 bases and J by 5 bases, with 14 bases between them. The germline V gene has CDR1 GTSNPN and CDR2 SVGIG (reference sequence). The sequenced material came from memory CD4+ T cells from PBMCs. Subset specified: CD45RA-negative fraction. This TCR was recovered from a man aged 18 to 29 in good health. Some clones in this sample may be carry-over from other donors' samples. The J gene is TRBJ2-5, the V gene TRBV30; D remains ambiguous. In DNA form, the CDR3 reads TGTGCCTGGACCACGTGGGCCGGGGAGACCCAGTACTTC. It yields the protein CAWTTWAGETQYF.